This T cell receptor (beta chain) was sequenced in a study of cytomegalovirus exposure and HLA in healthy donors. General study points: Within the approximately 120 validation repertoires, first-cohort TCR clusters tended to co-occur, according to a later analysis. Usually a TCR sequence was rare, but some public TCRs were found in many donors.

Clones were sequenced by immunoSEQ multiplex PCR, and TCRdb holds only the in-frame ones, with some missing. The sample yields approximately 210,000 clones, around nine tenths seen once. This CDR3 is built from 15 residues. The germline gives CDR1 MNHEY, CDR2 SVGAGI. With 6 bases clipped from V and 4 bases from J, the junction kept 5 bases outside the gene matches. About this clone: Its antigen is currently unknown.

Material: PBMCs. This chain connects TRBV6-5 to TRBJ2-7; 14 bases line up with TRBD2. This TCR was sampled from a woman under 30 in good health and CMV-seronegative. CDR3 sequence: CASSRGLAGGYEQYF. The CDR3 nucleotides are TGTGCCAGCAGCCGCGGACTAGCGGGAGGTTACGAGCAGTACTTC.